One and the same sample provided the 30 T cell receptor beta chains below, sequenced in a study of blood T cell repertoires in COVID-19. Method: immunoSEQ multiplex PCR; TCRdb's copy keeps in-frame clones and lacks some. The table has some 99,000 clones, 80% seen once. The sequenced sample consisted of peripheral blood. All receptors come from a human donor in a cohort sampled during active or convalescent COVID-19.

The chain recombines TRBV5-1 with TRBJ1-2, with D maybe TRBD1 (6 bases). This CDR3 is built from 13 residues. Germline V gene lookup returns CDR1 SGHRS and CDR2 YFSETQ. V lost 0 bases and J 8 bases, leaving 11 bases between the germline ends. DNA for the CDR3: TGCGCCAGCAGCTTGGGGGGGGGCCAAGGCTACACCTTC. This translates into CASSLGGGQGYTF.

This clone has only one observation. The DNA of the CDR3 is TGTGCCAGCAGTATTCGGGGTTACAATGAGCAGTTCTTC. Amino acid sequence: CASSIRGYNEQFF. The chain recombines TRBV27 with TRBJ2-1; D may be TRBD2 (5 bases). V was clipped by 5 bases and J by 4 bases, with 9 bases between them. The CDR3 extends over 13 amino acids. Germline V gene sequence: CDR1 MNHEY, CDR2 SMNVEV (reference sequence).

This chain links TRBV7-2 with TRBJ2-1, with D possibly TRBD1 on 5 matching bases. CDR1 is SGHTA and CDR2 is FQGNSA in the germline V gene. The CDR3 spans 15 residues. Trimming pared 4 bases from V and 7 bases from J, leaving 17 bases between. As DNA, the CDR3 is TGTGCCAGCAGCTACAGACAGAACACCTTGAATGAGCAGTTCTTC. Translated: CASSYRQNTLNEQFF.

A single count supports this clone. The V call is TRBV7-2, the J call TRBJ2-1, with D perhaps matching TRBD2 (7 bases). Trimming removed 5 bases at V and 0 bases at J, with 23 bases between. This CDR3 is built from 19 residues. The germline gives CDR1 SGHTA, CDR2 FQGNSA. The CDR3 bases are TGTGCCAGCAGCACCCCGCCCGGGGGGCGGGCCCGCTCCTACAATGAGCAGTTCTTC. Translation: CASSTPPGGRARSYNEQFF.

J is TRBJ2-7 and V is TRBV10-3; 8 positions match TRBD2. CDR1 and CDR2 from the germline V gene are ENHRY and SYGVKD. The CDR3 has 13 amino acids. V dropped 9 bases and J dropped 7; count of bases not matched to a gene: 11. Here the CDR3 DNA reads TGTGCCATTCAGCGGGGGTCCTCGGGGGAGCAGTACTTC. Encoded protein: CAIQRGSSGEQYF.

The table lists this clone with a count of one. The chain is built from TRBV3-1 (or the pseudogene TRBV3-2) and TRBJ2-7; the match to TRBD2 covers 9 bases. Germline CDR1 is LGHDT and CDR2 is YNNKEL (reference sequence). The CDR3 loop spans 18 amino acids. J lost 2 bases, V lost 4 bases, and 15 bases had no gene match. CDR3 amino acids: CASSRLVAGASITYEQYF. Written as DNA, the CDR3 is TGTGCCAGCAGCCGGTTAGTAGCGGGGGCCTCCATAACCTACGAGCAGTACTTC.

The chain is built from TRBV5-4 and TRBJ2-2; D is unresolved. Germline V gene data show CDR1 as SGHNT and CDR2 as YYREEE (reference sequence). The V gene lost 0 bases and the J gene lost 5 bases, with 11 bases spanning the gap. This CDR3 spans 15 amino acids. CDR3 protein: CASSLAGSSTGELFF. DNA for the CDR3: TGTGCCAGCAGCTTGGCTGGTAGCTCGACCGGGGAGCTGTTTTTT.

This chain links TRBV12-3 or TRBV12-4 with TRBJ1-5; no definite D call. The ends were cut back, 9 bases at V and 6 bases at J, with 12 bases in the middle. The CDR3 is 12 residues long. This CDR3 reads CASDVGSQPQHF. The CDR3 DNA follows: TGTGCCAGTGACGTCGGGAGTCAGCCCCAGCATTTT.

CDR3 protein: CASSQDHGTGVGELFF. The DNA for the CDR3 is TGCGCCAGCAGCCAAGATCATGGGACAGGGGTCGGGGAGCTGTTTTTT. The chain joins TRBV4-1 to TRBJ2-2; 10 nucleotides match TRBD1. This CDR3 contains 16 residues. V trimming: 0 bases; J trimming: 7 bases; junction bases outside the gene matches: 5. Germline V gene data show CDR1 as MGHRA and CDR2 as YSYEKL.

This rearrangement joins TRBV5-1 to TRBJ1-6; maybe TRBD1 (6 bases). Germline V gene sequence: CDR1 SGHRS, CDR2 YFSETQ. The CDR3 is 16 residues long. Between the trimmed V and J ends, which lost 0 bases and 8 bases, there was a span of 15 bases. The CDR3 protein is CASSLEGGGLDSPLHF. CDR3 DNA sequence: TGCGCCAGCAGCTTGGAAGGGGGAGGGCTCGATTCACCCCTCCACTTT.

This clone was seen only once. The genes are TRBV9 and TRBJ2-3, with 13 bases identical to TRBD2. The CDR3 has 17 amino acids. V lost 3 bases and J lost 6; bases outside the gene matches: 10. Germline V gives CDR1 SGDLS, CDR2 YYNGEE. The CDR3 DNA reads as TGTGCCAGCAGCGCTGGGGGACTAGCGGGAACTCGGGATACGCAGTATTTT. Translated, it gives CASSAGGLAGTRDTQYF.

The chain has TRBV7-2 and TRBJ2-2, with a tentative D call TRBD2 (5 bases). The germline V and J ends were trimmed by 4 bases and 6 bases, with 18 bases remaining between them. The CDR3 contains 16 residues. Germline V gene data show CDR1 as SGHTA and CDR2 as FQGNSA. CDR3 DNA sequence: TGTGCCAGCAGCTCTAGAGGTAGCGCCGCTTCCGGGGAGCTGTTTTTT. Encoded protein: CASSSRGSAASGELFF.

This clone was seen once. The chain has TRBV5-1 and TRBJ1-4; 8 positions match TRBD1. Germline trimming cut 4 bases from V and 5 bases from J; bases unmatched to any gene: 4. This CDR3 spans 14 amino acids. Germline V gene lookup returns CDR1 SGHRS and CDR2 YFSETQ. CDR3: CASSRTGPNEKLFF. In DNA, the CDR3 is TGCGCCAGCAGCCGGACAGGGCCGAATGAAAAACTGTTTTTT.

The chain combines TRBV13 with TRBJ1-2; D is uncertain. CDR1 and CDR2 (germline): PRHDT, FYEKMQ (reference sequence). This CDR3 spans 13 amino acids. Trimming took off 5 bases at V and 4 bases at J, with 11 bases between the two ends. The CDR3 sequence is CASSTRGIYGYTF. The CDR3 DNA reads as TGTGCCAGCAGCACTCGAGGTATCTATGGCTACACCTTC.

V is TRBV5-4 and J is TRBJ2-1, with TRBD2 matching 8 bases. The CDR3 contains 16 residues. J lost 9 bases, V lost 4 bases, and 15 bases had no gene match. From germline, CDR1 is SGHNT and CDR2 YYREEE (reference sequence). The DNA of the CDR3 is TGTGCCAGCAGCCCCCCGTTGAGGCAGGCGGGGGGTGAGCAGTTCTTC. Protein sequence: CASSPPLRQAGGEQFF. Looking up the rest from reference TRBV5-4 and TRBJ2-1 gives the full variable domain: ETGVTQSPTHLIKTRGQQVTLRCSSQSGHNTVSWYQQALGQGPQFIFQYYREEENGRGNFPPRFSGLQFPNYSSELNVNALELDDSALYLCASSPPLRQAGGEQFFGPGTRLTVL.

This chain links TRBV20-1 with TRBJ2-7, with D possibly matching TRBD1 (6 bases). Trimming left V 6 bases short and J 6 bases short, with 12 bases between. CDR1 DFQATT and CDR2 SNEGSKA come from the germline V gene (reference sequence). This CDR3 region has 11 residues. For the CDR3, the DNA is TGCAGTGCCTACAGGGTAGGCGAGCAGTACTTC. Protein: CSAYRVGEQYF.

This chain joins TRBV29-1 and TRBJ2-1, with D tentatively TRBD2 (5 bases). Germline CDR1 is SQVTM and CDR2 is ANQGSEA. The CDR3 runs to 13 residues. V lost 3 bases to trimming and J lost 4 bases, with 10 bases between them. CDR3 region: CSVDLGVYNEQFF. In DNA form, the CDR3 reads TGCAGCGTTGATCTCGGGGTTTACAATGAGCAGTTCTTC.

The rearrangement links TRBV7-2 to TRBJ2-1; D call uncertain. Germline lookup yields CDR1 SGHTA and CDR2 FQGNSA. The V and J ends lost 1 base and 4 bases respectively, with 8 bases between them. This CDR3 comprises 14 residues. The CDR3 DNA reads TGTGCCAGCAGCTTAGGAGCTAATTACAATGAGCAGTTCTTC. This codes for CASSLGANYNEQFF.

This clone has only a few counts. The chain couples TRBV2 to TRBJ1-1; a weak D match, TRBD1 (5 bases). The CDR3 spans 12 residues. Germline lookup yields CDR1 SNHLY and CDR2 FYNNEI. Trimming stripped 6 bases from V and 6 bases from J, with 11 bases between. CDR3 sequence (DNA): TGTGCCAGCAGCGGGGGTTGGGCTGAAGCTTTCTTT. Its translation: CASSGGWAEAFF.

This clone was found a few times. V and J are TRBV19 and TRBJ2-1, with TRBD2 matching 13 bases. V shed 4 bases and J 0 bases; nucleotides not matched to a gene: 6. This CDR3 is 18 amino acids long. In germline, CDR1 is LNHDA, CDR2 SQIVND (reference sequence). For the CDR3, the DNA is TGTGCCAGTAGTAAGGGACTAGCGGGGTATCTCTCCTACAATGAGCAGTTCTTC. It specifies CASSKGLAGYLSYNEQFF.

This clone was counted a few times. The chain has TRBV24-1 and TRBJ2-7; possibly TRBD1 for D (5 bases). The CDR3 consists of 13 residues. Trimming cost V 2 bases and J 4 bases, with 8 bases left between them. Germline CDR1 KGHDR, CDR2 SFDVKD. The CDR3 loop reads CATSDSQGYEQYF. CDR3 nucleotides: TGTGCCACCAGTGATTCCCAGGGATACGAGCAGTACTTC.

The chain joins TRBV5-6 to TRBJ1-6, with 7 nucleotides matching TRBD1. Germline trimming cut 4 bases from V and 5 bases from J; bases unmatched to any gene: 6. From germline, CDR1 is SGHDT and CDR2 YYEEEE. The CDR3 length is 15 residues. The CDR3 region has the DNA TGTGCCAGCAGCATAGGGGACAGACATAATTCACCCCTCCACTTT. Its protein product is CASSIGDRHNSPLHF.

The V and J genes are TRBV11-2 and TRBJ2-5, with D possibly being TRBD1 (6 bases). The CDR3 has 15 residues. V lost 6 bases, J lost 4 bases, and 18 bases lay in between. Looked up from germline, CDR1 is SGHAT and CDR2 is FQNNGV. CDR3 in amino acids: CASRSLQGIRETQYF. The CDR3 DNA sequence: TGTGCCAGCAGATCTTTACAGGGAATCCGAGAGACCCAGTACTTC.

The gene calls are TRBV25-1 and TRBJ1-2; no reliable D call. Trimming removed 8 bases at V and 7 bases at J, with 14 bases between. From germline, CDR1 is MGHDK and CDR2 SYGVNS. The CDR3 has 12 residues. This CDR3 reads CASRGSGSGYTF. The CDR3 DNA reads as TGTGCCAGCCGGGGATCGGGGAGTGGCTACACCTTC.

J is TRBJ2-1 and V is TRBV6-5; D perhaps matches TRBD1 (5 bases). The CDR3 sequence is 15 residues long. Germline values: CDR1 MNHEY, CDR2 SVGAGI. Written as DNA, the CDR3 is TGTGCGACATACGATGGGGCAGGGTCCTACAATGAGCAGTTCTTC. Its protein is CATYDGAGSYNEQFF.

V and J are TRBV3-1 (or the pseudogene TRBV3-2) and TRBJ2-7, with 10 bases that match TRBD2. The CDR3 has 14 residues. Trimming removed 7 bases from V and 1 base from J; junction bases left unmatched: 4. The germline CDR1 and CDR2 sequences are LGHDT and YNNKEL (reference sequence). CDR3 in DNA: TGTGCCAGCAAGGCTAGCGGGGGATCCTACGAGCAGTACTTC. It yields the protein CASKASGGSYEQYF.

V is TRBV5-1 and J is TRBJ2-3; D is perhaps TRBD2 (5 bases). CDR3 size: 16 residues. From germline, CDR1 is SGHRS and CDR2 YFSETQ. V gave up 1 base and J gave up 2 bases, with 14 bases separating them. The CDR3 sequence is CASSLIPRVNTDTQYF. For the CDR3, the DNA is TGCGCCAGCAGCTTGATCCCGCGGGTAAACACAGATACGCAGTATTTT. Complete variable domain (other parts from reference TRBV5-1 and TRBJ2-3): KAGVTQTPRYLIKTRGQQVTLSCSPISGHRSVSWYQQTPGQGLQFLFEYFSETQRNKGNFPGRFSGRQFSNSRSEMNVSTLELGDSALYLCASSLIPRVNTDTQYFGPGTRLTVL.

This clone was found once. The chain combines TRBV6-5 with TRBJ1-1; D ambiguous. Between the trimmed V and J ends, which lost 1 base and 0 bases, there was a span of 9 bases. Germline values: CDR1 MNHEY, CDR2 SVGAGI. CDR3 size: 15 residues. The CDR3 nucleotides are TGTGCCAGCAGTTACTTCCGGGTTTTGAACACTGAAGCTTTCTTT. Translation gives CASSYFRVLNTEAFF.

The rearrangement links TRBV2 to TRBJ2-7, with TRBD1 as a possible D gene (5 bases). Trimming pared 6 bases from V and 5 bases from J, leaving 23 bases between. This CDR3 has 16 residues. In germline, CDR1 is SNHLY, CDR2 FYNNEI. CDR3 sequence (DNA): TGTGCCAGCAGGGACCCAAGGGGATCTCTGGTCCACGAGCAGTACTTC. Its translation: CASRDPRGSLVHEQYF.

The chain employs TRBV25-1 and TRBJ2-2; possible D gene TRBD1, 6 bases. There are 14 residues in the CDR3. Germline lookup yields CDR1 MGHDK and CDR2 SYGVNS. With 7 bases removed from V and 4 bases from J, the gap between germline ends came to 13 bases. CDR3 bases: TGTGCCAGCAAACCTACAGGGACCACCGGGGAGCTGTTTTTT. This encodes CASKPTGTTGELFF.